Given below is one T cell receptor beta chain in context. This sample was included in a study of shared T cell receptors in the human thymus. The V gene end was trimmed by 1 base and the J gene end by 8 bases; junction bases not matched to a gene: 13. This CDR3 spans 17 amino acids. Germline V CDR1 and CDR2: MGHRA, YSYEKL. TCRdb keeps only in-frame clones here, not all; method: immunoSEQ multiplex PCR. The sample holds more than 550,000 clones; approximately 85% are singletons and the top ten take 0.0095% to 0.011%. The sample was also reused in another study, on human thymus T cells. From that second work: Corrective surgery for congenital heart defects was being performed on the healthy Finnish infants who served as donors. Thymic and blood repertoires showed apparently biased V and J gene usage.

The sample was thymocytes. This chain connects TRBV4-1 to TRBJ2-1; 8 positions agree with TRBD2. The sequence derives from a girl less than two years old with a congenital heart defect. The CDR3 loop reads CASSQGWVTGGLYEQFF. The CDR3 coding sequence is TGCGCCAGCAGCCAAGGTTGGGTGACGGGGGGGCTATATGAGCAGTTCTTC.